This T cell receptor beta chain was sequenced for a study of blood T cells in healthy people across ages. This CDR3 comprises 15 residues. V shed 0 bases and J 5 bases; nucleotides not matched to a gene: 6. The germline V gene encodes CDR1 MGHRA and CDR2 YSYEKL. Study-wide points: TCR beta diversity, measured per million T cells, fell in a roughly linear way with age.

Note on this clonotype: The antigen remains undetermined.

Sample-barcoded 5' priming and a J-beta primer mix drove a second PCR of about 6 to 12 cycles. All samples yielded 3 million or more CDR3-containing paired-end reads. TCRdb reanalysed the 5' RACE reads using MiXCR and keeps one entry per CDR3 protein. The table records about 970,000 distinct CDR3 sequences, roughly 51% of them present only once. The sample taken for sequencing was blood. The TCR was taken from a woman aged 55-70 years in good health. The gene calls are TRBV4-1 and TRBJ2-5; TRBD2 matches 7 bases. This CDR3 reads CASSQDPGGGETQYF. DNA of the CDR3: TGCGCCAGCAGCCAAGATCCGGGAGGAGGCGAGACCCAGTACTTC.